A selection of T cell receptor beta chains follows, all from one sample in a study of graft-versus-host responses after intestinal transplantation. Assay: immunoSEQ multiplex PCR; the TCRdb copy retains only in-frame clones and omits some. The sample gives 19,000 or so clones, 86% of which show up once; roughly 10% is in the top ten. The material sequenced was PBMCs, taken approximately 240 days after intestinal transplant. Receptors originate from a human patient who received an intestinal transplant, so some T cells may come from the graft donor. Both conserved end residues are part of each CDR3. The D gene is left open where the match is weak. Clone size is not always given. Where it is, it says once, few, many or a class for expanded clones.

V gene	D gene	clone size	J gene	CDR3 DNA	CDR3 protein
TRBV7-8	TRBD2	NA	TRBJ2-7	TGTGCCAGCAGCTTAGTGGGTAGCGGGGGCCACATTTACGAGCAGTACTTC	CASSLVGSGGHIYEQYF
TRBV7-8	TRBD1	NA	TRBJ1-5	TGTGCCAGCAGCTTCGGACAGGGTAGCAATCAGCCCCAGCATTTT	CASSFGQGSNQPQHF
TRBV7-8	NA	NA	TRBJ2-7	TGTGCCAGCAGCTCCCGGCGACTCTGGTCCTACGAGCAGTACTTC	CASSSRRLWSYEQYF
TRBV9	NA	NA	TRBJ1-5	TGTGCCAGCAGCGGAACAGGGACTAGCAATCAGCCCCAGCATTTT	CASSGTGTSNQPQHF
TRBV27	NA	NA	TRBJ1-3	TGTGCCAGCTTGGGAGGAAACACCATATATTTT	CASLGGNTIYF
TRBV19	NA	NA	TRBJ2-7	TGTGCCAGTAGTATACGCGGGGAAAGTGGGAAGGGGGACGAGCAGTACTTC	CASSIRGESGKGDEQYF
TRBV9	TRBD2	NA	TRBJ2-3	TGTGCCAGCAGCGCGGGAGGGGGAGGCGGCACAGATACGCAGTATTTT	CASSAGGGGGTDTQYF
TRBV6-6	NA	NA	TRBJ1-2	TGTGCCAGCAGTTATTACTATGGCTACACCTTC	CASSYYYGYTF
TRBV23-1	NA	NA	TRBJ1-1	TGCGCCAGCACCCCTAAGATGAACACTGAAGCTTTCTTT	CASTPKMNTEAFF
TRBV6-5	TRBD2	few	TRBJ2-6	TGTGCCAGCAGTTACTCGGGAGGGTCTGGGGCCAACGTCCTGACTTTC	CASSYSGGSGANVLTF
TRBV5-5	NA	once	TRBJ1-5	TGTGCCAGCAGCTCGGGGTGGGGGGTGGTCCAGCCCCAGCATTTT	CASSSGWGVVQPQHF
TRBV11-1	TRBD1	NA	TRBJ2-7	TGTGCCAGCGGCCAGACAGGGGCAACCTACGAGCAGTACTTC	CASGQTGATYEQYF
TRBV11-2	NA	NA	TRBJ1-4	TGTGCCAGCAGCTTAGTAGGCCAGGGGTATGAAAAACTGTTTTTT	CASSLVGQGYEKLFF
TRBV19	TRBD2	few	TRBJ2-3	TGTGCCAGTAGTATCCCTAGCGGTACAGATACGCAGTATTTT	CASSIPSGTDTQYF
TRBV4-1	NA	NA	TRBJ2-7	TGCGCCAGCAGCCAAGGGTTTGGCGCCCGGGGGTACGAGCAGTACTTC	CASSQGFGARGYEQYF
TRBV4-1	NA	NA	TRBJ1-3	TGCGCCAGCAAGAACACGGCCTCCTCTGGAAACACCATATATTTT	CASKNTASSGNTIYF
TRBV5-4	NA	NA	TRBJ1-1	TGTGCCAGCAGCCTCACCGCGAACACTGAAGCTTTCTTT	CASSLTANTEAFF
TRBV11-3	TRBD1	NA	TRBJ1-1	TGTGCCAGCAGCTACCTCGAAACAGGGGCTGAAGCTTTCTTT	CASSYLETGAEAFF
TRBV6-5	NA	NA	TRBJ1-2	TGTGCCAGCAGTTACTCTCGTCAGGGTAACTATGGCTACACCTTC	CASSYSRQGNYGYTF
TRBV5-1	NA	NA	TRBJ2-5	TGCGCCAGCAGAGGACAGCGACAAGAGACCCAGTACTTC	CASRGQRQETQYF
TRBV4-1	NA	NA	TRBJ2-3	TGCGCCAGCAGCCAAGCCCCTCCCAGAGCAGATACGCAGTATTTT	CASSQAPPRADTQYF
TRBV7-3	NA	NA	TRBJ2-1	TGTGCCAGCAGCTTTAGCCAGGGGGGGTTCAATGAGCAGTTCTTC	CASSFSQGGFNEQFF
TRBV5-1	NA	few	TRBJ1-4	TGCGCCAGCAGCTTGATGGGCAGCGGCAATGAAAAACTGTTTTTT	CASSLMGSGNEKLFF
TRBV2	NA	few	TRBJ1-1	TGTGCCAGCATAAGGGGACGGGGGGCTGACACTGAAGCTTTCTTT	CASIRGRGADTEAFF
TRBV19	NA	NA	TRBJ1-5	TGTGCCAGTAGTACCTCGATATGGCAGCCCCAGCATTTT	CASSTSIWQPQHF
TRBV6-6	TRBD1	NA	TRBJ2-3	TGTGCCAGCAGACGGACAGGGGTAAGAGATACGCAGTATTTT	CASRRTGVRDTQYF
TRBV11-3	NA	NA	TRBJ2-7	TGTGCCAGCAGCCCCACCCCGGGGGCGGGGGAGCAGTACTTC	CASSPTPGAGEQYF
TRBV16	TRBD1	NA	TRBJ1-1	TGTGCCAGCAGCCGGGACAGGGATTTGAACACTGAAGCTTTCTTT	CASSRDRDLNTEAFF
TRBV6-5	NA	NA	TRBJ1-3	TGTGCCAGCAGTTACGGGGGTTCTGGAAACACCATATATTTT	CASSYGGSGNTIYF
TRBV27	NA	NA	TRBJ1-2	TGTGCCAGCAGTTCCGCCTTGACAGGACCCACTAACTATGGCTACACCTTC	CASSSALTGPTNYGYTF
TRBV2	TRBD1	NA	TRBJ1-2	TGTGCCAGCAGCTTGGGACAGGGGGCCTATGGCTACACCTTC	CASSLGQGAYGYTF